The 23 T cell receptor beta chains below were found in one sample sequenced in a study of sequential checkpoint blockade in melanoma. Assay used: immunoSEQ multiplex PCR; TCRdb lists only in-frame clones, some missing. The sample includes roughly 10,000 clones, roughly 57% of them seen just once. Treatment in this sample: randomized to nivolumab then ipilimumab (arm A) or the reverse (arm B). The source material was CD8+ T cells sorted from blood (inferred from file names), sampled from a patient given nivolumab and ipilimumab in sequence. The source is a human donor with melanoma.

This chain links TRBV19 with TRBJ1-1; D remains ambiguous. The germline gives CDR1 LNHDA, CDR2 SQIVND (reference sequence). The CDR3 spans 15 residues. Trimming cost V 0 bases and J 0 bases, with 8 bases left between them. CDR3 nucleotides: TGTGCCAGTAGTATAGATCCAGGCTTGAACACTGAAGCTTTCTTT. As protein: CASSIDPGLNTEAFF.

This clone was detected a few times. The CDR3 protein is CASSGLEAFF. Here the CDR3 DNA reads TGTGCCAGCAGTGGGCTTGAAGCTTTCTTT. The genes are TRBV2 and TRBJ1-1; D uncertain. V lost 4 bases and J 7 bases, leaving 4 bases between the germline ends. Germline V gene data show CDR1 as SNHLY and CDR2 as FYNNEI. CDR3 length: 10 amino acids.

Of note for this clone: Distinct nucleotide sequences in the sample also encode this CDR3. The chain has TRBV25-1 and TRBJ2-2; D unclear. The germline CDR1 and CDR2 sequences are MGHDK and SYGVNS. V shed 1 base and J shed 8 bases, with 8 bases lying between them. CDR3 size: 13 residues. DNA for the CDR3: TGTGCCAGCAGTGAATCAAGTGCGGGGGAGCTGTTTTTT. It translates to CASSESSAGELFF.

The rearrangement uses TRBV4-1 and TRBJ1-2, with TRBD1 as a possible D gene (5 bases). The CDR3 totals 16 residues. Germline lookup yields CDR1 MGHRA and CDR2 YSYEKL. V gave up 1 base and J gave up 0 bases, with 12 bases separating them. CDR3 sequence reads: CASSQAAGETNYGYTF. The DNA for the CDR3 is TGCGCCAGCAGCCAAGCCGCGGGGGAGACTAACTATGGCTACACCTTC.

In its sample, this clone was seen once. This sequence joins TRBV4-1 and TRBJ2-1; TRBD2 matches 8 bases. The CDR3 has 11 residues. Trimming took 6 bases from V and 10 from J; bases not matched to a gene: 2. CDR1 and CDR2 (germline): MGHRA, YSYEKL. This CDR3 reads CASSSGGEQFF. CDR3 DNA: TGCGCCAGCAGTTCGGGAGGGGAGCAGTTCTTC.

This clone is termed medium-sized. The chain uses TRBV28 and TRBJ1-2; 7 bases match TRBD1. J gave up 6 bases and V 2 bases, and 6 bases lay outside the gene matches. Germline-derived CDR1 and CDR2 are MDHEN and SYDVKM. There are 14 residues in the CDR3. Here the CDR3 reads CASSLGGGWDGYTF. CDR3 DNA sequence: TGTGCCAGCAGTTTAGGAGGGGGCTGGGATGGCTACACCTTC.

The chain recombines TRBV9 with TRBJ2-3; possibly TRBD2 for D (6 bases). V dropped 0 bases and J dropped 4 bases, with 9 bases sitting between them. This CDR3 region has 14 residues. Germline V gives CDR1 SGDLS, CDR2 YYNGEE. The CDR3 sequence: CASSVEASADTQYF. The CDR3 DNA reads as TGTGCCAGCAGCGTAGAAGCTAGCGCAGATACGCAGTATTTT.

The chain combines TRBV9 with TRBJ2-4; 7 nucleotides agree with TRBD2. This CDR3 has 14 amino acids. Trimming cost V 4 bases and J 10 bases; bases outside gene matches: 11. CDR1 and CDR2 (germline): SGDLS, YYNGEE. The CDR3 reads CASSPTTGGEIQYF. In DNA form, the CDR3 reads TGTGCCAGCAGCCCTACGACGGGAGGAGAAATTCAGTACTTC.

J is TRBJ1-2 and V is TRBV10-3; TRBD1 matches 7 bases. The CDR3 sequence is 13 residues long. V lost 1 base, J lost 6 bases, and 2 bases stayed unmatched. From germline, CDR1 is ENHRY and CDR2 SYGVKD. In nucleotides, the CDR3 is TGTGCCATCAGTGAGTTAGACAGGGATGGCTACACCTTC. Translating gives CAISELDRDGYTF.

This clone is hyperexpanded within its sample. The gene calls are TRBV7-8 and TRBJ1-4, with D uncertain. The CDR3 is made up of 15 amino acids. Trimming shortened V by 3 bases and J by 0 bases, and 8 bases separated the two germline ends. Germline V CDR1 and CDR2: SGHVS, FQNEAQ. The CDR3 region is CASSLISSTNEKLFF. Written as DNA, the CDR3 is TGTGCCAGCAGCTTGATTAGTTCAACTAATGAAAAACTGTTTTTT.

This chain connects TRBV7-8 to TRBJ2-7; D perhaps matches TRBD1 (6 bases). This CDR3 has 13 residues. The V gene lost 1 base and the J gene lost 5 bases, with 9 bases spanning the gap. The germline gives CDR1 SGHVS, CDR2 FQNEAQ. This CDR3 is CASSLDRDDEQYF. DNA of the CDR3: TGTGCCAGCAGCTTAGACAGGGACGACGAGCAGTACTTC.

The CDR3 spells CASSFLAGGTDTQYF. CDR3 nucleotides: TGCGCCAGCAGCTTCTTAGCGGGAGGCACAGATACGCAGTATTTT. V and J are TRBV5-1 and TRBJ2-3, with 9 positions matching TRBD2. The CDR3 has 15 amino acids. After removal of 2 bases from V and 1 base from J, the junction contained 2 bases not matched to a gene. From germline, CDR1 is SGHRS and CDR2 YFSETQ.

V and J are TRBV27 and TRBJ2-1; 7 bases are shared with TRBD2. The CDR3 is 14 amino acids. Germline-derived CDR1 and CDR2 are MNHEY and SMNVEV (reference sequence). With 4 bases clipped from V and 10 bases from J, the junction kept 10 bases outside the gene matches. The CDR3 nucleotides read TGTGCCAGCAGTTCACCGGGACTAAAGAACGAGCAGTTCTTC. Its translation is CASSSPGLKNEQFF.

This clone occurred a few times. The J gene is TRBJ2-3, the V gene TRBV27, with TRBD1 matching 9 bases. CDR3 length: 15 residues. Looked up from germline, CDR1 is MNHEY and CDR2 is SMNVEV (reference sequence). J lost 3 bases, V lost 5 bases, and 6 bases had no gene match. CDR3 in DNA: TGTGCCAGCAGTGCATCACAGGGGGCGACAGATACGCAGTATTTT. Protein sequence: CASSASQGATDTQYF.

The rearrangement links TRBV6-4 to TRBJ2-5; D gene ambiguous. The tail of the sequence fits TRBJ2-7 better, so the J call may be wrong. CDR3 length: 13 residues. CDR1 is MRHNA, CDR2 SNTAGT, per germline. In DNA, the CDR3 is TGTGCCAGCAGTTATCTCATACCCAACGAGCAGTACTTC. It yields the protein CASSYLIPNEQYF.

This clone is categorized as medium-sized (0.01 to 0.1%). Sequence at one end of the junction differs from germline and may be a read error. The chain uses TRBV19 and TRBJ2-7, with TRBD2 identical over 16 bases. The CDR3 spans 19 residues. CDR1 LNHDA and CDR2 SQIVND come from the germline V gene (reference sequence). The CDR3 protein is CASSIVSGTSGGASHEQYF. In DNA form, the CDR3 reads TGTGCCAGTAGTATAGTCTCCGGGACTAGCGGGGGGGCCTCCCACGAGCAGTACTTC.

The chain carries TRBV27 and TRBJ2-3; 7 bases match TRBD1. CDR1 and CDR2 (germline): MNHEY, SMNVEV (reference sequence). This CDR3 has 14 amino acids. Losses at the gene ends were 5 bases for V and 3 bases for J; bases not matched to a gene: 5. The CDR3 DNA is TGTGCCAGCAGTCAGGGGGTGGCTACAGATACGCAGTATTTT. Amino acid sequence: CASSQGVATDTQYF.

This clone appeared a few times. The genes are TRBV7-8 and TRBJ1-5; D is perhaps TRBD1 (5 bases). CDR1 is SGHVS, CDR2 FQNEAQ, per germline. The CDR3 has 15 amino acids. The V gene lost 0 bases and the J gene lost 3 bases, with 9 bases spanning the gap. The CDR3 coding sequence is TGTGCCAGCAGCTTAGCGGAAGGGGACAATCAGCCCCAGCATTTT. Amino acid sequence: CASSLAEGDNQPQHF.

The CDR3 sequence: CASSQDLGGNEQYF. CDR3 nucleotide sequence: TGCGCCAGCAGCCAAGATTTGGGGGGGAACGAGCAGTACTTC. The chain combines TRBV4-3 with TRBJ2-7, with TRBD2 matching over 7 bases. Germline-derived CDR1 and CDR2 are LGHNA and YSLEER. The CDR3 is 14 residues long. Germline trimming cut 0 bases from V and 5 bases from J; bases unmatched to any gene: 4.

The chain links TRBV18 to TRBJ2-7; D unresolved. Germline V gene sequence: CDR1 KGHSH, CDR2 LQKENI. Trimming shortened V by 3 bases and J by 0 bases, and 9 bases separated the two germline ends. The length of the CDR3 is 14 residues. The CDR3: CASSPIRSSYEQYF. As DNA, the CDR3 is TGTGCCAGCTCACCGATAAGGAGCTCCTACGAGCAGTACTTC.

This clone was seen only a few times. The V and J genes are TRBV6-4 and TRBJ2-1, with 8 bases identical to TRBD2. V lost 3 bases and J lost 3; bases outside the gene matches: 4. The germline V gene encodes CDR1 MRHNA and CDR2 SNTAGT. This CDR3 region has 15 residues. Here the CDR3 reads CASSESGTSYNEQFF. DNA of the CDR3: TGTGCCAGCAGTGAGTCCGGGACTAGCTACAATGAGCAGTTCTTC.

J is TRBJ1-1 and V is TRBV6-1; 11 positions match TRBD1. Germline V CDR1 and CDR2: MNHNS, SASEGT. The CDR3 is 15 residues long. The junction had 13 bases not matched to a gene; V was cut back by 6 bases and J by 10 bases. The chain's CDR3 is CASSIRTGGFMVAFF. For the CDR3, the DNA is TGTGCCAGCAGCATCCGGACAGGGGGCTTCATGGTAGCTTTCTTT.

On this clone: Other nucleotide sequences from this sample produce the same CDR3. V and J are TRBV7-6 and TRBJ2-1; 12 bases map to TRBD2. Germline CDR1 SGHVS, CDR2 FNYEAQ. The V segment lost 0 bases and the J segment 10 bases; nucleotides outside the gene matches: 7. The CDR3 sequence is 16 residues long. The CDR3 sequence is CASSLAPGLAGREQFF. Here the CDR3 DNA reads TGTGCCAGCAGCTTAGCGCCGGGACTAGCGGGCAGGGAGCAGTTCTTC.